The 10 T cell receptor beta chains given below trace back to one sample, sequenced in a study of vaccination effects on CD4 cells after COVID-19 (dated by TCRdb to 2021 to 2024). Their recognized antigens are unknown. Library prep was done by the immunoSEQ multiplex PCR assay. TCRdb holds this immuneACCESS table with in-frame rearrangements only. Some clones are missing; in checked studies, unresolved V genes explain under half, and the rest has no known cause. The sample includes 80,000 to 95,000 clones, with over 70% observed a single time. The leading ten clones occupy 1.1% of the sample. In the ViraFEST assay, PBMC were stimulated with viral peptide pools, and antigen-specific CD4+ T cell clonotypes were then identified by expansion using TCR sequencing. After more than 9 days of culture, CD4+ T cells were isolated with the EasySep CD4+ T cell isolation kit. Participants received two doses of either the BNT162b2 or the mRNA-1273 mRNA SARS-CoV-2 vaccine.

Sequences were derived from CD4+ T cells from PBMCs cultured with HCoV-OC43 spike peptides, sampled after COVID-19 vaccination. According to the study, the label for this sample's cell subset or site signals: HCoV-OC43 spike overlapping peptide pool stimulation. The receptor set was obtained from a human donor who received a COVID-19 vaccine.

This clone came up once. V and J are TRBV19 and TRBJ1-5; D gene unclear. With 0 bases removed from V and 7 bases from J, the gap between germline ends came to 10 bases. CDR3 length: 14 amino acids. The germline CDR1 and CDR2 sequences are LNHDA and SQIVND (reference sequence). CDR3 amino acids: CASSIDRLGQPQHF. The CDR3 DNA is TGTGCCAGTAGTATAGATCGCTTAGGGCAGCCCCAGCATTTT.

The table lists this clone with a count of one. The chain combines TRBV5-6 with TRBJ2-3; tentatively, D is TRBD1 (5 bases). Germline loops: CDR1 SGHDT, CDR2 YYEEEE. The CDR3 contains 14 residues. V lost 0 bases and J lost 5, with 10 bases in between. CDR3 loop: CASSLGGLGDTQYF. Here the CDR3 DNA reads TGTGCCAGCAGCTTGGGGGGCCTAGGAGATACGCAGTATTTT.

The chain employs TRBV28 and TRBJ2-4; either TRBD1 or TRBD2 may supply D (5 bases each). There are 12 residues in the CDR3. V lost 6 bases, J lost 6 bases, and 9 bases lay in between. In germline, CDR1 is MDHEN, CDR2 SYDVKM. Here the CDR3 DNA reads TGTGCCAGCAGCGGGGCCGGAAACATTCAGTACTTC. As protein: CASSGAGNIQYF.

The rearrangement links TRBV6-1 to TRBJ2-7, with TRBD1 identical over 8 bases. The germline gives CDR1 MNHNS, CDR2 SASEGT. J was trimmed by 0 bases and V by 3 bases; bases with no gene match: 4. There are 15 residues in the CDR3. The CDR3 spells CASSDGQGSSYEQYV. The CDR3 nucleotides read TGTGCCAGCAGTGATGGACAGGGTAGCTCCTACGAGCAGTACGTC.

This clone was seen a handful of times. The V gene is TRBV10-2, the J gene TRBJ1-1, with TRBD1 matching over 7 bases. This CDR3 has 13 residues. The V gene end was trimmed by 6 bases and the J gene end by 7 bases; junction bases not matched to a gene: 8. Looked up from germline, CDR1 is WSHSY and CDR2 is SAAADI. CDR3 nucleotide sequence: TGCGCCAGCAGACCTACAGGGGCGGGTGAAGCTTTCTTT. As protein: CASRPTGAGEAFF.

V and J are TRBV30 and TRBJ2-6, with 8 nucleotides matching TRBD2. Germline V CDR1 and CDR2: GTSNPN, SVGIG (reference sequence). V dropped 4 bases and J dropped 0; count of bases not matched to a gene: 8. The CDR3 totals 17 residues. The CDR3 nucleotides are TGTGCCTGGAAACGGGGGGGCAGGTACTCTGGGGCCAACGTCCTGACTTTC. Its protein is CAWKRGGRYSGANVLTF.

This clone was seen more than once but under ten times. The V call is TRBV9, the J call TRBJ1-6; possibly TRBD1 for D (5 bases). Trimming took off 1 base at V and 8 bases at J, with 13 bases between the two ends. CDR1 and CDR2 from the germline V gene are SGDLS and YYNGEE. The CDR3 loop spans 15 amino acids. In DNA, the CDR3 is TGTGCCAGCAGCGTATATGGGGCAGAAGATTCACCCCTCCACTTT. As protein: CASSVYGAEDSPLHF.

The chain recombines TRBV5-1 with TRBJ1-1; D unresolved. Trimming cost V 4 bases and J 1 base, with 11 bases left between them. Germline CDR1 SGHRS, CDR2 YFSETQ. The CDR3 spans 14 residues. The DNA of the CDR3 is TGCGCCAGCAGCCCTTACCTGGGGAACACTGAAGCTTTCTTT. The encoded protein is CASSPYLGNTEAFF.

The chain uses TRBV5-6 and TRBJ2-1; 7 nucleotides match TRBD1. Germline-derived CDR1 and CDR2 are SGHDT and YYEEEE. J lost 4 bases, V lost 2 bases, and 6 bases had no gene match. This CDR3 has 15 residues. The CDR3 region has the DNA TGTGCCAGCAGCTTCAGGGACAGCCTTTACAATGAGCAGTTCTTC. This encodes CASSFRDSLYNEQFF.

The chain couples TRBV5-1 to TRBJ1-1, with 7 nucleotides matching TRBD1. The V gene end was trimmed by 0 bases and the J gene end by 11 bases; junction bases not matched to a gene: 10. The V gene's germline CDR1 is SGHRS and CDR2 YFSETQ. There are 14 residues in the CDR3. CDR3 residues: CASSLGPGGRRAFF. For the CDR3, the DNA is TGCGCCAGCAGCTTGGGTCCAGGGGGTAGGAGGGCTTTCTTT.